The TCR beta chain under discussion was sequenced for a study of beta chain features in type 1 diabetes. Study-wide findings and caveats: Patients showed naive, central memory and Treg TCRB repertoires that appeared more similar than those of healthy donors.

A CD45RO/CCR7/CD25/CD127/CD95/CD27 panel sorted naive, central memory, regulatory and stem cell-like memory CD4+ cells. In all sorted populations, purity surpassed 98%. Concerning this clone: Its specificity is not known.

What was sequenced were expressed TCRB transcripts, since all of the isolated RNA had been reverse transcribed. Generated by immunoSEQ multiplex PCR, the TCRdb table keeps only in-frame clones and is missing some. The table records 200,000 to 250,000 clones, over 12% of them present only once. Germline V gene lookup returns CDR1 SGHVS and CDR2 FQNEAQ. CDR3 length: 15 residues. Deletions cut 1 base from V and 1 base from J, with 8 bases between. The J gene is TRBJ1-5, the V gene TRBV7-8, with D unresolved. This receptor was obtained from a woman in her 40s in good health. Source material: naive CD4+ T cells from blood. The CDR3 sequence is CASSLERLSNQPQHF. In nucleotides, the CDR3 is TGTGCCAGCAGCTTAGAGAGATTAAGCAATCAGCCCCAGCATTTT.